This T cell receptor beta chain is drawn from a study of identical twins. Broader study findings: While abundant cord blood beta clonotypes carried fewer insertions, memory repertoires showed no such pattern. Alpha sequences out of frame and shared by twins had excess low generation probability.

This clonotype was seen at least ten times. Its antigen remains unknown. TCRdb processed the 5' RACE reads anew with MiXCR; each CDR3 protein has one entry. This table has 750,000 to 950,000 distinct CDR3 sequences, roughly an eighth appearing once. The CDR3 has 14 amino acids. Per germline, CDR1 SGHRS and CDR2 YFSETQ. Deletions cut 5 bases from V and 2 bases from J, with 13 bases between. The sample also formed part of further work on yellow fever vaccine responses in identical twins. From that report: Twins' vaccine T cell responses reportedly seemed partly convergent and partly personalized.

This TCR came from a woman between 18 and 30 years old in good health. Sequenced material: PBMCs. This sequence joins TRBV5-1 and TRBJ1-2; D ambiguous. CDR3 DNA sequence: TGCGCCAGCAGTGATGGACGTCCGAACTATGGCTACACCTTC. It encodes CASSDGRPNYGYTF.